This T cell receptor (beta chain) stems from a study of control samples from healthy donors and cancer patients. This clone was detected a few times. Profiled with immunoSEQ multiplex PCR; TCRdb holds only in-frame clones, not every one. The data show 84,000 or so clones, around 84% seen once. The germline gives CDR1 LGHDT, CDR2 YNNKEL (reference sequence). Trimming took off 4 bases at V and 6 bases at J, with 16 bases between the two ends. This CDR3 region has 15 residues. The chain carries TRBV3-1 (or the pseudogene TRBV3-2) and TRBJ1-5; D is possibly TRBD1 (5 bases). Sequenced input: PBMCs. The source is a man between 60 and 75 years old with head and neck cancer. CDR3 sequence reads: CASSPRGSVPQPQHF. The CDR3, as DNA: TGTGCCAGCAGCCCTCGGGGGTCTGTTCCTCAGCCCCAGCATTTT.